This TCR beta chain was captured by sequencing in a study of blood T cells in healthy people across ages. A sample-barcoded 5' primer and a J-beta primer mix were used in a second PCR of about 7 to 12 cycles. Every cDNA was tagged by a template-switch adaptor with 12 random nucleotides. Sequencing yielded, for each sample, at least 3 million paired-end reads carrying CDR3. TCRdb passed the 5' RACE reads through MiXCR, listing each CDR3 protein once. This sample has about 1.4 million distinct CDR3 sequences; roughly 59% occur once, and the top ten carry 6.7%. The study isolated at least 6.5 million PBMCs from each sample. Looked up from germline, CDR1 is MNHEY and CDR2 is SVGEGT. Trimming removed 6 bases from V and 5 bases from J; junction bases left unmatched: 8. This CDR3 spans 14 amino acids.

This receptor was taken from a man younger than 35 in good health. Sequences were obtained from blood. The genes are TRBV6-2 or TRBV6-3 and TRBJ2-7, with TRBD1 matching over 9 bases. Here the CDR3 reads CASRIQGAINEQYF. CDR3 nucleotides: TGTGCCAGCAGAATACAGGGGGCGATCAACGAGCAGTACTTC.